A selection of T cell receptor beta chains follows, all from one sample in a study of beta chain features in type 1 diabetes. Here immunoSEQ multiplex PCR was the method, and the copy in TCRdb shows in-frame clones only, minus some. The sample includes almost 350,000 clones, 15% to 20% seen only once; the top ten take approximately 0.046%. The sequenced material came from naive CD4+ T cells from blood. The source of these receptors is a woman aged 18-29 years in good health. Both conserved end residues are part of each CDR3. A D gene is named only where the DNA matches it firmly. Clone size is given for some rows only: seen once, a few or many times, or a class if the clone is expanded.

>TRBV10-3|.|15|few|TRBJ1-2
TGTGCCATCAGTGAGTCTATATCTCCCTCCTATGGCTACACCTTC
CAISESISPSYGYTF
>TRBV25-1|.|13|few|TRBJ2-2
TGTGCCAGCAGACATAGGGGGTCCGGGGAGCTGTTTTTT
CASRHRGSGELFF
>TRBV30|.|15|.|TRBJ1-1
TGTGCCTGGAGCACCGGGACGGCCGGGGGCACTGAAGCTTTCTTT
CAWSTGTAGGTEAFF
>TRBV4-3|TRBD1|13|.|TRBJ2-1
TGCGCCAGCAGCCTCCGACAGGGCTATGAGCAGTTCTTC
CASSLRQGYEQFF
>TRBV30|TRBD1|15|few|TRBJ2-2
TGTGCCTGGAGCCAGCAGGGGGCCCCTCGCGGGGAGCTGTTTTTT
CAWSQQGAPRGELFF
>TRBV7-9|.|15|few|TRBJ1-1
TGTGCCAGCAGCTTGCTTTGGGGAGGGAACACTGAAGCTTTCTTT
CASSLLWGGNTEAFF
>TRBV6-5|TRBD1|13|.|TRBJ1-2
TGTGCCAGCACCTCGACAGGGAACTATGGCTACACCTTC
CASTSTGNYGYTF
>TRBV4-1|TRBD1|15|.|TRBJ1-2
TGCGCCAGCAGCCAAGGGACAGGGGGATTATATGGCTACACCTTC
CASSQGTGGLYGYTF
>TRBV7-9|TRBD1|14|.|TRBJ2-2
TGTGCCAGCAGTCGACAGGGGAGCGCCGGGGAGCTGTTTTTT
CASSRQGSAGELFF
>TRBV11-2|TRBD2|16|.|TRBJ2-7
TGTGCCAGCAGCTTAGACCTAGCGGGGGGGATCCACGAGCAGTACTTC
CASSLDLAGGIHEQYF
>TRBV7-9|TRBD1|15|few|TRBJ1-2
TGTGCCAGCAGCAAGGGACAGGGGGCTAACTATGGCTACACCTTC
CASSKGQGANYGYTF
>TRBV4-2|.|14|.|TRBJ2-3
TGTGCCAGCAGCCAAGATCGCAGAACAGATACGCAGTATTTT
CASSQDRRTDTQYF
>TRBV7-9|.|16|few|TRBJ2-3
TGTGCCAGCAGCCCGACCCGCAGGGGCGGCACAGATACGCAGTATTTT
CASSPTRRGGTDTQYF
>TRBV21-1|.|18|.|TRBJ2-3
TGTGCCAGCAGCAAAGATGTCAGACTGGACATCGGCACAGATACGCAGTATTTT
CASSKDVRLDIGTDTQYF
>TRBV4-1|.|17|few|TRBJ2-5
TGCGCCAGCAGCCAAGGGGCAGCTAAAAGGTCCGAAGAGACCCAGTACTTC
CASSQGAAKRSEETQYF
>TRBV4-3|TRBD2|13|few|TRBJ2-5
TGCGCCAGCAGCCGGAAACTAGCGGAGACCCAGTACTTC
CASSRKLAETQYF
>TRBV7-8|.|14|.|TRBJ2-2
TGTGCCAGCAGCTTAGAAGTCAGCACCGGGGAGCTGTTTTTT
CASSLEVSTGELFF
>TRBV7-9|TRBD2|18|.|TRBJ2-1
TGTGCCAGCAGATCACCCCGACTAGCGGGAGGGCCGTACAATGAGCAGTTCTTC
CASRSPRLAGGPYNEQFF
>TRBV7-9|TRBD1|15|.|TRBJ2-5
TGTGCCAGCAGCACGGGGACAGGGAGAACAGAGACCCAGTACTTC
CASSTGTGRTETQYF
>TRBV23-1|TRBD2|17|.|TRBJ2-3
TGCGCCAGCAGCCAAGCCGAGGCGGGAGGTTGCACAGATACGCAGTATTTT
CASSQAEAGGCTDTQYF
>TRBV5-1|.|15|few|TRBJ2-1
TGCGCCAGCAGCTTGGGAGACATATCCTACAATGAGCAGTTCTTC
CASSLGDISYNEQFF
>TRBV9|.|14|once|TRBJ2-5
TGTGCCAGCAGCCCCAGTAGGGGCCAAGAGACCCAGTACTTC
CASSPSRGQETQYF
>TRBV6-5|.|14|.|TRBJ2-7
TGTGCCAGCAGTTACATGGGCCGGGGCTACGAGCAGTACTTC
CASSYMGRGYEQYF
>TRBV13|.|15|.|TRBJ1-2
TGTGCCAGCAGCTTAAGGCGCGGGGTTGAGGGGGGCTACACCTTC
CASSLRRGVEGGYTF
>TRBV9|TRBD1|15|.|TRBJ2-3
TGTGCCAGCAGCGTGGGACAGCCGCACACAGATACGCAGTATTTT
CASSVGQPHTDTQYF
>TRBV14|.|14|.|TRBJ1-4
TGTGCCAGCAGCCCGGACAGTTCTAATGAAAAACTGTTTTTT
CASSPDSSNEKLFF
>TRBV7-8|.|13|.|TRBJ1-6
TGTGCCAGCAGCTTGGGGGGTGATTCACCCCTCCACTTT
CASSLGGDSPLHF
>TRBV4-2|TRBD2|15|.|TRBJ2-1
TGTGCCAGCAGCCATTCTAGCGGGGCCTACAATGAGCAGTTCTTC
CASSHSSGAYNEQFF
>TRBV25-1|TRBD2|14|.|TRBJ2-5
TGTGCCAGCAGTGAATATCGGGGGGAAGAGACCCAGTACTTC
CASSEYRGEETQYF
>TRBV5-1|.|13|.|TRBJ1-6
TGCGCCAGCAGCGACGACAGGAATTCACCCCTCCACTTT
CASSDDRNSPLHF
>TRBV19|TRBD2|15|.|TRBJ2-1
TGTGCCAGTAAGGGGCGGGGGAGCTCCTACAATGAGCAGTTCTTC
CASKGRGSSYNEQFF
>TRBV30|TRBD2|20|few|TRBJ2-3
TGTGCCTGGAGTGTATCAAGGACTAGCGGGGGTCCTCCTTCCACAGATACGCAGTATTTT
CAWSVSRTSGGPPSTDTQYF
>TRBV25-1|TRBD1|14|few|TRBJ1-1
TGTGCCAGTACATCCGAGACAGGGGTCACTGAAGCTTTCTTT
CASTSETGVTEAFF
>TRBV7-9|TRBD1|16|.|TRBJ1-1
TGTGCCAGCAGCTCTTCAGGGGGCGCGGGTAACACTGAAGCTTTCTTT
CASSSSGGAGNTEAFF
>TRBV30|.|14|.|TRBJ1-5
TGTGCCTGGAGTGTACCCCCAGGGGAGCAGCCCCAGCATTTT
CAWSVPPGEQPQHF
>TRBV7-9|.|15|.|TRBJ1-3
TGTGCCAGCAGCCCAGGGGAGTTCTCTGGAAACACCATATATTTT
CASSPGEFSGNTIYF
>TRBV5-1|.|12|.|TRBJ2-5
TGCGCCAGCAGCAACGAGGGCGAGACCCAGTACTTC
CASSNEGETQYF
>TRBV28|TRBD2|18|few|TRBJ2-4
TGTGCCAGCAGTCGAGGAGCGGGAGGTGGTCTCGCCAAAAACATTCAGTACTTC
CASSRGAGGGLAKNIQYF
>TRBV18|TRBD1|15|few|TRBJ1-5
TGTGCCAGCTCGTTTACAGGGGGTCTTGATCAGCCCCAGCATTTT
CASSFTGGLDQPQHF
>TRBV23-1|.|16|few|TRBJ2-3
TGCGCCAGCAGTCATTACGAGCGGACTAGCACAGATACGCAGTATTTT
CASSHYERTSTDTQYF
>TRBV6-5|.|15|.|TRBJ2-7
TGTGCCAGCAGTTACTCGAGTAATGAGGACTACGAGCAGTACTTC
CASSYSSNEDYEQYF
>TRBV2|TRBD2|15|few|TRBJ2-3
TGTGCCAGCAGCCAAGAGCGACTAGCGGGATTAACGCAGTATTTT
CASSQERLAGLTQYF
>TRBV30|.|13|few|TRBJ2-2
TGTGCCAGAACGATAGCGAACACCGGGGAGCTGTTTTTT
CARTIANTGELFF
>TRBV7-9|.|13|.|TRBJ2-3
TGTGCCAGCAGCTCTGCTAGCGCAGATACGCAGTATTTT
CASSSASADTQYF
>TRBV18|TRBD1|16|.|TRBJ1-5
TGTGCCAGCTCACCAGGGACAGGGCACATGGAATCGCCCCAGCATTTT
CASSPGTGHMESPQHF
>TRBV5-1|.|14|few|TRBJ1-1
TGCGCCAGCAGCCCACGGGACTCCGGAACTGAAGCTTTCTTT
CASSPRDSGTEAFF